Shown below are 23 T cell receptor beta chains from a single sample sequenced in a study of human T cells and chemical hapten exposure. The sample's time point: pre-sensitization, week 0. Treatment indicated: therapeutic diphenylcyclopropenone sensitization with weekly scalp DPC. A single record per CDR3 protein comes from TCRdb applying MiXCR to the RACE reads. The repertoire consists of about 80,000 distinct CDR3 sequences, with 14% occurring once and the leading ten covering 4% to 6%. This material consisted of whole blood, taken in connection with sensitization to the hapten diphenylcyclopropenone (DPC). All receptors derive from a woman aged 45-65 years with alopecia areata. Some clones in this sample may be carry-over from other donors' samples.

This clonotype was seen a handful of times. The chain is built from TRBV11-2 and TRBJ2-1, with 8 bases aligning to TRBD2. The ends lost 5 bases at V and 0 bases at J; junction bases unmatched: 6. The CDR3 runs 16 residues. Germline CDR1 SGHAT, CDR2 FQNNGV. The CDR3 coding sequence is TGTGCCAGCAGCCCTATAGCGGGACCCTCCTACAATGAGCAGTTCTTC. It encodes CASSPIAGPSYNEQFF.

This chain uses TRBV24-1 with TRBJ1-1; D call uncertain. Germline V lookup: CDR1 KGHDR, CDR2 SFDVKD. Trimming shortened V by 5 bases and J by 1 base, and 10 bases separated the two germline ends. The CDR3 totals 14 residues. In nucleotides, the CDR3 is TGTGCCACCAGTGCGGCAGGCGCGAACACTGAAGCTTTCTTT. Residues: CATSAAGANTEAFF.

The CDR3 protein is CASSLRSGLTNTGELFF. The DNA for the CDR3 is TGTGCCAGCAGCTTACGTTCCGGGTTAACAAACACCGGGGAGCTGTTTTTT. The chain couples TRBV7-8 to TRBJ2-2; no reliable D call. The V end was cut by 2 bases, the J end by 2 bases, with 15 bases between. Germline-derived CDR1 and CDR2 are SGHVS and FQNEAQ. This CDR3 has 17 residues. Full variable domain (remainder filled in from reference TRBV7-8 and TRBJ2-2): GAGVSQSPRYKVAKRGQDVALRCDPISGHVSLFWYQQALGQGPEFLTYFQNEAQLDKSGLPSDRFFAERPEGSVSTLKIQRTQQEDSAVYLCASSLRSGLTNTGELFFGEGSRLTVL.

This clonotype has only a few counts. V and J are TRBV20-1 and TRBJ1-2, with 8 bases that match TRBD1. With V trimmed by 3 bases and J by 1 base, 1 base remained unmatched. This CDR3 is 13 amino acids long. CDR1 and CDR2 from the germline V gene are DFQATT and SNEGSKA (reference sequence). The CDR3 nucleotides read TGCAGTGCTAGGGACAGGGATAACTATGGCTACACCTTC. Translated: CSARDRDNYGYTF.

This clonotype was observed at least ten times. This chain links TRBV2 with TRBJ2-2; 9 bases are a match to TRBD1. CDR1 SNHLY and CDR2 FYNNEI come from the germline V gene. This CDR3 has 18 residues. Trimming at V came to 3 bases and at J to 2 bases, leaving 10 bases not matched to a gene. This CDR3 reads CASSDAAGTGPNTGELFF. DNA for the CDR3: TGTGCCAGCAGTGACGCGGCCGGGACAGGGCCCAACACCGGGGAGCTGTTTTTT.

This clonotype was found many times. The gene calls are TRBV18 and TRBJ2-3, with 12 bases matching TRBD2. V lost 2 bases and J lost 4; bases outside the gene matches: 16. The germline V gene has CDR1 KGHSH and CDR2 LQKENI. The CDR3 is 20 residues long. CDR3 bases: TGTGCCAGCTCACCAATCTTTGGCTGGCGACTAGCGGGAGTTCCAGATACGCAGTATTTT. Protein: CASSPIFGWRLAGVPDTQYF.

This sequence joins TRBV27 and TRBJ2-3; D call uncertain. CDR1 MNHEY and CDR2 SMNVEV come from the germline V gene (reference sequence). Trimming removed 2 bases at V and 2 bases at J, with 8 bases between. CDR3 length: 14 amino acids. In nucleotides, the CDR3 is TGTGCCAGCAGTTTAAAAGCAGCCACAGATACGCAGTATTTT. Amino acid sequence: CASSLKAATDTQYF.

The J gene is TRBJ2-2, the V gene TRBV7-9; D perhaps matches TRBD2 (6 bases). Germline V gene lookup returns CDR1 SEHNR and CDR2 FQNEAQ (reference sequence). The CDR3 covers 15 residues. V lost 5 bases, J lost 7 bases, and 17 bases lay in between. The CDR3 protein is CASSPGRSGSGELFF. The CDR3, as DNA: TGTGCCAGCAGCCCAGGGCGGTCCGGGAGCGGGGAGCTGTTTTTT.

A note on this clonotype: The junction differs from germline at one of its ends, possibly a read error. The rearrangement links TRBV28 to TRBJ1-5, with a tentative D call TRBD1 (5 bases). The CDR3 runs to 12 residues. CDR1 is MDHEN, CDR2 SYDVKM, per germline. The chain's CDR3 is CASIGANQPRHF. CDR3 DNA sequence: TGTGCCAGCATCGGGGCCAATCAGCCCCGGCATTTT.

V gene TRBV4-1 combines with J gene TRBJ1-5, with D perhaps matching TRBD1 (5 bases). The germline gives CDR1 MGHRA, CDR2 YSYEKL. Trimming stripped 1 base from V and 0 bases from J, with 16 bases between. The CDR3 has 18 residues. CDR3: CASSQGRVGLYSNQPQHF. CDR3 bases: TGCGCCAGCAGCCAAGGCAGGGTCGGGCTTTATAGCAATCAGCCCCAGCATTTT.

This clonotype was seen a few times. The gene calls are TRBV19 and TRBJ2-2; 8 bases fit TRBD2. V trimming: 1 base; J trimming: 5 bases; junction bases outside the gene matches: 3. CDR1 is LNHDA and CDR2 is SQIVND in the germline V gene (reference sequence). The CDR3 is made up of 15 amino acids. This CDR3 is CASSIVPGGTGELFF. Here the CDR3 DNA reads TGTGCCAGTAGTATAGTCCCGGGAGGGACCGGGGAGCTGTTTTTT.

This clonotype has only a few counts. V usage is TRBV15 and J usage is TRBJ2-5, with D tentatively TRBD1 (6 bases). The CDR3 spans 13 residues. Trimming left V 3 bases short and J 5 bases short, with 10 bases between. Germline assignment: CDR1 LNHNV and CDR2 YYDKDF (reference sequence). CDR3 in amino acids: CATSSYRAETQYF. In nucleotides, the CDR3 is TGTGCCACCAGCAGTTACAGGGCCGAGACCCAGTACTTC.

The gene calls are TRBV11-2 and TRBJ2-7; TRBD1 aligns across 8 bases. The CDR3 covers 15 residues. Per the germline V gene, CDR1 is SGHAT and CDR2 is FQNNGV. Germline trimming cut 2 bases from V and 3 bases from J; bases unmatched to any gene: 6. The CDR3 region is CASSLNQGAIYEQYF. The DNA of the CDR3 is TGTGCCAGCAGCTTAAACCAGGGGGCAATCTACGAGCAGTACTTC.

This clonotype was observed a few times. The chain carries TRBV11-2 and TRBJ1-2; TRBD1 aligns across 7 bases. The CDR3 covers 15 residues. The V gene's germline CDR1 is SGHAT and CDR2 FQNNGV. V lost 5 bases, J lost 4 bases, and 10 bases stayed unmatched. CDR3 nucleotide sequence: TGTGCCAGCAGCCTTGCGCGACAGGGCCGCTATGGCTACACCTTC. Its translation is CASSLARQGRYGYTF.

This clonotype was seen more than once but under ten times. This chain connects TRBV6-2 or TRBV6-3 to TRBJ1-4, with TRBD1 as a possible D gene (5 bases). The CDR3 covers 14 residues. V was pared by 6 bases and J by 5 bases, with 13 bases between. CDR1 is MNHEY, CDR2 SVGEGT, per germline. Here the CDR3 reads CASRSQAPNEKLFF. The CDR3, as DNA: TGTGCCAGCAGATCACAGGCACCGAATGAAAAACTGTTTTTT.

In its sample, this clonotype was seen many times. The chain combines TRBV20-1 with TRBJ2-1, with D unclear. V lost 1 base to trimming and J lost 7 bases, with 14 bases between them. The CDR3 contains 14 residues. CDR1 and CDR2 (germline): DFQATT, SNEGSKA (reference sequence). DNA of the CDR3: TGCAGTGCTAGAGTCGATCGGACCTTTAATGAGCAGTTCTTC. This encodes CSARVDRTFNEQFF.

This clonotype was seen a handful of times. The V call is TRBV13, the J call TRBJ2-6; no clear D gene. CDR1 is PRHDT, CDR2 FYEKMQ, per germline (reference sequence). V lost 5 bases and J 0 bases, leaving 11 bases between the germline ends. This CDR3 comprises 16 residues. CDR3: CASSMSGFSGANVLTF. The CDR3 DNA sequence: TGTGCCAGCAGCATGTCAGGTTTCTCTGGGGCCAACGTCCTGACTTTC.

This chain links TRBV6-5 with TRBJ1-4; TRBD1 is a possible D gene (5 bases). Between the trimmed V and J ends, which lost 4 bases and 2 bases, there was a span of 8 bases. The germline V gene encodes CDR1 MNHEY and CDR2 SVGAGI. This CDR3 is built from 14 residues. CDR3 protein: CASSWGVTNEKLFF. Written as DNA, the CDR3 is TGTGCCAGCAGTTGGGGGGTTACTAATGAAAAACTGTTTTTT.

This clonotype has a handful of counts. The gene calls are TRBV7-2 and TRBJ2-3; D gene ambiguous. V lost 2 bases and J lost 4, with 4 bases in between. CDR1 SGHTA and CDR2 FQGNSA come from the germline V gene. CDR3 length equals 12 residues. The CDR3 nucleotides read TGTGCCAGCAGCTTATCTGCAGATACGCAGTATTTT. This gives the protein CASSLSADTQYF.

For the CDR3, the DNA is TGTGCCAGCGCAGGGACGCAAGAGACCCAGTACTTC. Translation: CASAGTQETQYF. The V call is TRBV28, the J call TRBJ2-5, with D perhaps given as TRBD1 or TRBD2 (5 bases each). The CDR3 runs 12 residues. V was shortened by 8 bases and J by 2 bases, with 9 bases between the two germline ends. Per the germline V gene, CDR1 is MDHEN and CDR2 is SYDVKM. The full variable domain, its missing parts supplied by reference TRBV28 and TRBJ2-5, is DVKVTQSSRYLVKRTGEKVFLECVQDMDHENMFWYRQDPGLGLRLIYFSYDVKMKEKGDIPEGYSVSREKKERFSLILESASTNQTSMYLCASAGTQETQYFGPGTRLLVL.

This clonotype was seen at least ten times. The chain combines TRBV18 with TRBJ1-1; D is perhaps TRBD1 (5 bases). CDR3 length equals 13 residues. The V end lost 1 base, the J end lost 7 bases, and 10 bases lay between the germline ends. Germline values: CDR1 KGHSH, CDR2 LQKENI. The CDR3 sequence: CASSPLGGGEAFF. CDR3 in DNA: TGTGCCAGCTCACCACTTGGGGGAGGTGAAGCTTTCTTT.

This clonotype appeared a few times. The chain uses TRBV5-5 and TRBJ2-6; D not resolved. CDR1 and CDR2 (germline): SGHKS, YYEKEE (reference sequence). Trimming cost V 0 bases and J 0 bases, with 7 bases left between them. This CDR3 comprises 16 residues. As DNA, the CDR3 is TGTGCCAGCAGCTTGGGACACCACTCTGGGGCCAACGTCCTGACTTTC. Translating it yields CASSLGHHSGANVLTF.

The chain joins TRBV12-3 or TRBV12-4 to TRBJ2-3, with unresolved D. V shed 8 bases and J shed 4 bases, with 13 bases lying between them. The CDR3 spans 13 residues. The CDR3 here is CASRYGDSDTQYF. In nucleotides, the CDR3 is TGTGCCAGCCGGTATGGAGACTCAGATACGCAGTATTTT.